Below are 32 T cell receptor beta chains sequenced from a single sample in a study of blood T cell repertoires in COVID-19. Only in-frame clones appear in the TCRdb table, and some are missing; sequencing was by immunoSEQ multiplex PCR. The sample consists of around 100,000 clones, about 90% of them appearing once. Material for sequencing was peripheral blood. Receptors were obtained from a man under 40 in a cohort sampled during active COVID-19.

The chain joins TRBV7-9 to TRBJ2-7, with TRBD1 matching over 12 bases. The trim removed 5 bases at V and 12 bases at J, leaving 11 bases unmatched. The CDR3 extends over 14 amino acids. Germline CDR1 SEHNR, CDR2 FQNEAQ (reference sequence). The CDR3 protein is CASSVTGTGGGSYF. CDR3 bases: TGTGCCAGCAGCGTAACCGGGACAGGGGGCGGGTCGTACTTC. Looking up the rest from reference TRBV7-9 and TRBJ2-7 gives the full variable domain: DTGVSQNPRHKITKRGQNVTFRCDPISEHNRLYWYRQTLGQGPEFLTYFQNEAQLEKSRLLSDRFSAERPKGSFSTLEIQRTEQGDSAMYLCASSVTGTGGGSYFGPGTRLTVT.

This clone occurred once. This sequence joins TRBV6-6 and TRBJ2-3, with TRBD2 matching over 9 bases. J gave up 0 bases and V 5 bases, and 6 bases lay outside the gene matches. The CDR3 has 16 amino acids. Germline CDR1 and CDR2: MNHNY and SVGAGI (reference sequence). The CDR3 DNA reads as TGTGCCAGCAGTCGAGGACTAGCGCGTAGCACAGATACGCAGTATTTT. As protein: CASSRGLARSTDTQYF.

This clone has more than one count but fewer than ten. The CDR3 bases are TGTGCCAGCAGCTTAGGTTCCACTAGGCCATACCAAGAGACCCAGTACTTC. Its translation is CASSLGSTRPYQETQYF. The chain is built from TRBV11-2 and TRBJ2-5; maybe TRBD2 (5 bases). The V end lost 1 base, the J end lost 0 bases, and 15 bases lay between the germline ends. This CDR3 has 17 residues. CDR1 and CDR2 (germline): SGHAT, FQNNGV.

CDR3 DNA sequence: TGTGCCAGCACCCTGGGACAGGGAGCCTACGAGCAGTACTTC. It codes for CASTLGQGAYEQYF. The chain links TRBV6-5 to TRBJ2-7; 9 bases align to TRBD1. The V and J ends lost 7 bases and 2 bases, in that order; junction bases with no gene match: 6. The CDR3 length is 14 residues. Germline values: CDR1 MNHEY, CDR2 SVGAGI.

This chain uses TRBV28 with TRBJ1-4, with D uncertain. Trimming took off 6 bases at V and 7 bases at J, with 12 bases between the two ends. The length of the CDR3 is 13 residues. Germline CDR1 reads MDHEN; CDR2 reads SYDVKM. The CDR3 sequence: CASRSRGLEKLFF. CDR3 in DNA: TGTGCCAGCAGGAGCCGAGGACTTGAAAAACTGTTTTTT.

The V and J genes are TRBV11-2 and TRBJ2-2; no clear D. V lost 3 bases and J 0 bases, leaving 11 bases between the germline ends. The CDR3 sequence is 16 residues long. CDR1 is SGHAT and CDR2 is FQNNGV in the germline V gene. The CDR3 protein is CASSLGSRSNTGELFF. CDR3 DNA sequence: TGTGCCAGCAGCTTGGGCAGCCGTTCGAACACCGGGGAGCTGTTTTTT.

The chain combines TRBV7-9 with TRBJ2-2; 10 positions agree with TRBD1. The CDR3 extends over 16 amino acids. Germline V gene data show CDR1 as SEHNR and CDR2 as FQNEAQ (reference sequence). V shed 5 bases and J 2 bases; nucleotides not matched to a gene: 5. The CDR3 sequence is CASSLRTGGNTGELFF. Written as DNA, the CDR3 is TGTGCCAGCAGCCTCCGGACAGGGGGAAACACCGGGGAGCTGTTTTTT.

The CDR3, as DNA: TGTGCCAGCAGCGCCCCCGTGGGCGGGGGAACAGATACGCAGTATTTT. Encoded protein: CASSAPVGGGTDTQYF. The chain couples TRBV7-2 to TRBJ2-3, with 7 bases lining up with TRBD2. Germline V gene sequence: CDR1 SGHTA, CDR2 FQGNSA. The CDR3 extends over 16 amino acids. The V gene end was trimmed by 5 bases and the J gene end by 3 bases; junction bases not matched to a gene: 11.

V is TRBV5-1 and J is TRBJ2-1, with TRBD2 as a possible D gene (6 bases). With 3 bases removed from V and 7 bases from J, the gap between germline ends came to 11 bases. Per germline, CDR1 SGHRS and CDR2 YFSETQ. This CDR3 region has 13 residues. The chain's CDR3 is CASSSGSGNEQFF. In nucleotides, the CDR3 is TGCGCCAGCAGCTCGGGCAGCGGGAATGAGCAGTTCTTC.

This clone was seen only a few times. J is TRBJ1-1 and V is TRBV5-1; 7 bases align to TRBD1. This CDR3 spans 13 amino acids. Trimming at V came to 0 bases and at J to 10 bases, leaving 6 bases not matched to a gene. CDR1 and CDR2 from the germline V gene are SGHRS and YFSETQ. This CDR3 is CASSLGDSVRAFF. The CDR3, as DNA: TGCGCCAGCAGCTTGGGGGACAGTGTCAGAGCTTTCTTT.

The V and J genes are TRBV14 and TRBJ2-3, with TRBD2 identical over 8 bases. V was pared by 7 bases and J by 3 bases, with 12 bases of the junction left unmatched. Germline V gives CDR1 SGHDN, CDR2 FVKESK. The CDR3 loop spans 16 amino acids. The DNA for the CDR3 is TGTGCCAGCACCCCCTTCGCGGGAGGTGGAACAGATACGCAGTATTTT. The encoded protein is CASTPFAGGGTDTQYF. Based on the CDR3 plus reference TRBV14 and TRBJ2-3, the full variable domain is EAGVTQFPSHSVIEKGQTVTLRCDPISGHDNLYWYRRVMGKEIKFLLHFVKESKQDESGMPNNRFLAERTGGTYSTLKVQPAELEDSGVYFCASTPFAGGGTDTQYFGPGTRLTVL.

This clone was seen only a few times. The rearrangement links TRBV3-1 (or the pseudogene TRBV3-2) to TRBJ2-7; D possibly corresponds to TRBD1 (6 bases). The germline gives CDR1 LGHDT, CDR2 YNNKEL (reference sequence). The CDR3 is 13 amino acids. Trimming removed 3 bases from V and 5 bases from J, with 11 bases in between. The CDR3 DNA reads as TGTGCCAGCAGCCAGTCACAGGGCCACGAGCAGTACTTC. Its protein product is CASSQSQGHEQYF.

The chain joins TRBV27 to TRBJ2-1; TRBD1 matches 7 bases. Germline trimming cut 5 bases from V and 2 bases from J; bases unmatched to any gene: 9. Germline V gives CDR1 MNHEY, CDR2 SMNVEV (reference sequence). CDR3 size: 16 residues. The CDR3 reads CASSQDRDRAYNEQFF. In DNA form, the CDR3 reads TGTGCCAGCAGTCAAGACAGGGATCGGGCCTACAATGAGCAGTTCTTC.

The chain joins TRBV5-1 to TRBJ1-4, with 9 bases identical to TRBD1. Germline V gene sequence: CDR1 SGHRS, CDR2 YFSETQ. The CDR3 sequence is 15 residues long. The J segment lost 7 bases and the V segment lost 6 bases, leaving 10 bases of the junction unmatched. In DNA, the CDR3 is TGCGCCAGCAAGCCGGACAGGGGAGGGGCTGAAAAACTGTTTTTT. Encoded protein: CASKPDRGGAEKLFF.

The chain uses TRBV5-4 and TRBJ2-1; D is unclear. The CDR3 totals 15 residues. From germline, CDR1 is SGHNT and CDR2 YYREEE (reference sequence). Trimming took 4 bases from V and 1 from J, leaving 12 bases between them. CDR3 sequence: CASSVLGLSYNEQFF. CDR3 coding DNA: TGTGCCAGCAGCGTTCTCGGGTTATCCTACAATGAGCAGTTCTTC.

The CDR3 DNA reads TGTGCCAGCAGCTCTAGCGGGGGGGCCCTTCTGAATGAGCAGTTCTTC. Its translation: CASSSSGGALLNEQFF. The rearrangement uses TRBV7-7 and TRBJ2-1, with 12 positions matching TRBD2. The junction had 8 bases not matched to a gene; V was cut back by 4 bases and J by 7 bases. The germline gives CDR1 SSHAT, CDR2 FNYEAQ (reference sequence). The CDR3 contains 16 residues.

The V and J genes are TRBV27 and TRBJ2-7; D is perhaps TRBD1 (6 bases). V lost 4 bases and J 4 bases, leaving 17 bases between the germline ends. CDR1 and CDR2 from the germline V gene are MNHEY and SMNVEV (reference sequence). The CDR3 has 15 residues. CDR3 region: CASSSQGIILYEQYF. CDR3 bases: TGTGCCAGCAGTTCCCAGGGGATTATACTATACGAGCAGTACTTC.

This clone was found many times. The chain couples TRBV5-1 to TRBJ1-2; D is unclear. Trimming pared 0 bases from V and 5 bases from J, leaving 20 bases between. CDR3 length equals 17 residues. Germline assignment: CDR1 SGHRS and CDR2 YFSETQ. CDR3 sequence: CASSLGGLIIPTYGYTF. The CDR3 bases are TGCGCCAGCAGCTTGGGCGGTTTAATTATTCCGACGTATGGCTACACCTTC.

This clone was found a few times. This sequence joins TRBV5-6 and TRBJ1-5, with 7 bases that match TRBD1. CDR1 and CDR2 from the germline V gene are SGHDT and YYEEEE. J was trimmed by 10 bases and V by 4 bases; bases with no gene match: 17. This CDR3 has 16 amino acids. The CDR3 nucleotides read TGTGCCAGCAGCCAGGGGGGCCCCGGGACGGTCAAACCCCAGCATTTT. Amino acid sequence: CASSQGGPGTVKPQHF.

The V and J genes are TRBV5-1 and TRBJ2-5; 7 positions agree with TRBD2. The CDR3 consists of 15 residues. Germline CDR1 and CDR2: SGHRS and YFSETQ. V shed 4 bases and J 4 bases; nucleotides not matched to a gene: 10. CDR3 amino acids: CASSPGWVAGETQYF. The CDR3 DNA reads TGCGCCAGCAGCCCGGGTTGGGTAGCGGGAGAGACCCAGTACTTC.

The gene calls are TRBV19 and TRBJ2-7, with D maybe TRBD1 (6 bases). Between the trimmed V and J ends, which lost 6 bases and 7 bases, there was a span of 19 bases. The germline gives CDR1 LNHDA, CDR2 SQIVND (reference sequence). This CDR3 region has 14 residues. CDR3 sequence: CASRSTQGAREQYF. CDR3 DNA sequence: TGTGCCAGTAGGAGCACACAGGGTGCCCGGGAGCAGTACTTC.

V usage is TRBV19 and J usage is TRBJ1-2; D possibly corresponds to TRBD1 (6 bases). Looked up from germline, CDR1 is LNHDA and CDR2 is SQIVND (reference sequence). The CDR3 length is 12 residues. V was clipped by 6 bases and J by 4 bases, with 9 bases between them. In nucleotides, the CDR3 is TGTGCCAGTAGCTTGACAGGCTATGGCTACACCTTC. Translated, it gives CASSLTGYGYTF.

The CDR3 DNA sequence: TGCGCCAGCAGCCAGGCCAAGGGGGGGGCCTTCCAAGAGACCCAGTACTTC. This codes for CASSQAKGGAFQETQYF. The chain has TRBV4-1 and TRBJ2-5, with TRBD2 as a possible D gene (7 bases). The germline gives CDR1 MGHRA, CDR2 YSYEKL. This CDR3 contains 17 residues. Between the trimmed V and J ends, which lost 3 bases and 1 base, there was a span of 18 bases.

This rearrangement joins TRBV19 to TRBJ1-2, with a weak D call TRBD1 (6 bases). This CDR3 comprises 14 residues. With 6 bases removed from V and 1 base from J, the gap between germline ends came to 12 bases. Per germline, CDR1 LNHDA and CDR2 SQIVND (reference sequence). CDR3 nucleotides: TGTGCCAGTAGCCTACGGACAGATAACTATGGCTACACCTTC. It encodes CASSLRTDNYGYTF.

This clone was detected only a few times. This chain connects TRBV4-1 to TRBJ2-2, with 9 nucleotides matching TRBD1. V shed 4 bases, J shed 4 bases, and the junction held 4 bases outside the gene matches. The CDR3 loop spans 15 amino acids. From germline, CDR1 is MGHRA and CDR2 YSYEKL. The chain's CDR3 is CASSLGQGATGELFF. For the CDR3, the DNA is TGCGCCAGCAGCCTGGGACAGGGAGCCACCGGGGAGCTGTTTTTT.

Note on this clone: Other nucleotide sequences from this sample produce the same CDR3. The V call is TRBV28, the J call TRBJ2-5; perhaps TRBD2 as D (7 bases). Germline lookup yields CDR1 MDHEN and CDR2 SYDVKM. Trimming left V 11 bases short and J 5 bases short, with 21 bases between. The CDR3 is 14 amino acids. CDR3 loop: CAGGGGPRWETQYF. Here the CDR3 DNA reads TGTGCCGGAGGGGGGGGGCCCCGGTGGGAGACCCAGTACTTC.

The chain uses TRBV18 and TRBJ2-5, with D hard to call. CDR1 KGHSH and CDR2 LQKENI come from the germline V gene. The CDR3 consists of 11 residues. V shed 6 bases and J shed 5 bases, with 7 bases lying between them. The CDR3 DNA sequence: TGTGCCAGCTCTCCCAGGGAGACCCAGTACTTC. Translating gives CASSPRETQYF.

This clone was recorded only once. The V and J genes are TRBV4-3 and TRBJ1-2; TRBD1 agrees at 7 bases. After removal of 1 base from V and 3 bases from J, the junction contained 14 bases not matched to a gene. The germline V gene has CDR1 LGHNA and CDR2 YSLEER. The CDR3 sequence is 18 residues long. The CDR3 sequence is CASSQAIRGVVPHYGYTF. The DNA of the CDR3 is TGCGCCAGCAGCCAAGCTATCAGGGGGGTTGTTCCGCACTATGGCTACACCTTC.

The chain couples TRBV5-8 to TRBJ1-2; 10 positions agree with TRBD1. Trimming at V came to 0 bases and at J to 4 bases, leaving 12 bases not matched to a gene. This CDR3 region has 18 residues. The germline CDR1 and CDR2 sequences are SGHTS and YDEGEE. The CDR3 reads CASSLARQGAGPTYGYTF. The CDR3, as DNA: TGTGCCAGCAGCTTGGCCCGACAGGGGGCCGGTCCCACCTATGGCTACACCTTC.

The rearrangement joins TRBV7-2 to TRBJ2-3; the match to TRBD2 covers 10 bases. The CDR3 spans 17 residues. The J segment lost 6 bases and the V segment lost 5 bases, leaving 14 bases of the junction unmatched. Germline CDR1 SGHTA, CDR2 FQGNSA. CDR3 loop: CASSRTQAGGLGDTQYF. The CDR3 DNA is TGTGCCAGCAGCCGGACGCAAGCGGGGGGGCTTGGGGATACGCAGTATTTT.

The chain combines TRBV5-1 with TRBJ1-2, with 8 bases that match TRBD1. The V gene end was trimmed by 3 bases and the J gene end by 6 bases; junction bases not matched to a gene: 4. The germline V gene encodes CDR1 SGHRS and CDR2 YFSETQ. This CDR3 is 13 amino acids long. The CDR3 loop reads CASSSHRGDGYTF. The DNA for the CDR3 is TGCGCCAGCAGCTCCCACAGGGGGGATGGCTACACCTTC.

V and J are TRBV7-8 and TRBJ2-5; 9 bases agree with TRBD2. The CDR3 is 14 amino acids. V lost 1 base to trimming and J lost 5 bases; unmatched junction nucleotides: 2. CDR1 is SGHVS and CDR2 is FQNEAQ in the germline V gene. The CDR3 DNA reads TGTGCCAGCAGCTTAGGTACTAGCGGGGAGACCCAGTACTTC. This codes for CASSLGTSGETQYF. Filled out from reference TRBV7-8 and TRBJ2-5, the complete variable domain reads GAGVSQSPRYKVAKRGQDVALRCDPISGHVSLFWYQQALGQGPEFLTYFQNEAQLDKSGLPSDRFFAERPEGSVSTLKIQRTQQEDSAVYLCASSLGTSGETQYFGPGTRLLVL.